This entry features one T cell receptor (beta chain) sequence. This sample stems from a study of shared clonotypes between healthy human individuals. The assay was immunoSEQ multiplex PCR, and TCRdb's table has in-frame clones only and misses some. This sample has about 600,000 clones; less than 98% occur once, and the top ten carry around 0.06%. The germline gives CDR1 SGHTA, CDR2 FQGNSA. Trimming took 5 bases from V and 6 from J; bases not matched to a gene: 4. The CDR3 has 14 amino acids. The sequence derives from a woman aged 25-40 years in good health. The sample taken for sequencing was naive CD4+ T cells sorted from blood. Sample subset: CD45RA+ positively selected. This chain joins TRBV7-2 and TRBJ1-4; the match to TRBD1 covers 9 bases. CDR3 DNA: TGTGCCAGCAGCCGAACAGGGGGCGATGAAAAACTGTTTTTT. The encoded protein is CASSRTGGDEKLFF.